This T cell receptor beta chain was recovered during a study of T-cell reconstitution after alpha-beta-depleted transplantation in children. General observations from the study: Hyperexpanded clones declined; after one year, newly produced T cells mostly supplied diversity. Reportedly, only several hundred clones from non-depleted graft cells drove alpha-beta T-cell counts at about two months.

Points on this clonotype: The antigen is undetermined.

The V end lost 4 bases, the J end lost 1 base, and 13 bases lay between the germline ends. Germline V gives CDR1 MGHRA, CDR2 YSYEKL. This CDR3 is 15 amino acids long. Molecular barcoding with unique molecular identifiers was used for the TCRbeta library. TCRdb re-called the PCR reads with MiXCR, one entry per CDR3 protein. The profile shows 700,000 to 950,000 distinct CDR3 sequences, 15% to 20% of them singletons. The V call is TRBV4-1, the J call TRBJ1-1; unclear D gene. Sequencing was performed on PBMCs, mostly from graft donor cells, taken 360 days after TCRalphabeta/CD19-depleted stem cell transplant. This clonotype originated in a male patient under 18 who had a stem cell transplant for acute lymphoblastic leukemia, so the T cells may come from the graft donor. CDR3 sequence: CASSPTGKGNTEAFF. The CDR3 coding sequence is TGCGCCAGCAGCCCCACCGGTAAGGGGAACACTGAAGCTTTCTTT.